Sequencing of this TCR beta chain was carried out in a study of spatial heterogeneity in lung cancer. This clonotype qualifies as medium-sized. The antigen remains unidentified. Germline CDR1 GTSNPN, CDR2 SVGIG (reference sequence). V lost 1 base to trimming and J lost 1 base, with 5 bases between them. This CDR3 is 12 amino acids long. Study-level findings and limits: Approximately 7% of tumor T cells for alpha chains and around 12% for beta chains were estimated to be covered. Mutation counts in tumors were tracked by counts of expanded intratumoral alpha and beta TCRs.

Described time point: sample taken at primary tumor resection. Samples came from 65 to 75 TRACERx patients with untreated early-stage lung cancer. Tumor, nontumor lung or frozen PBMC supplied whole RNA that was sequenced unsorted. TCRdb recomputed calls from the 5' RACE reads with MiXCR, one row per CDR3 protein. This sample has more than 2,500 distinct CDR3 sequences, with 8% to 10% found just once. The origin of this receptor is a female donor with early-stage non-small cell lung cancer. J is TRBJ2-7 and V is TRBV30; D call uncertain. The source material was lung tumor tissue, sampled at surgery. The CDR3 bases are TGTGCCTGGAGTGCCCATTCCTACGAGCAGTACTTC. Its protein is CAWSAHSYEQYF. Supplemented by reference TRBV30 and TRBJ2-7, the full variable domain reads SQTIHQWPATLVQPVGSPLSLECTVEGTSNPNLYWYRQAAGRGLQLLFYSVGIGQISSEVPQNLSASRPQDRQFILSSKKLLLSDSGFYLCAWSAHSYEQYFGPGTRLTVT.